Sequencing of this T cell receptor beta chain was carried out in a study of shared clonotypes between healthy human individuals. Details on this clone: What it recognizes is unknown.

Per germline, CDR1 SNHLY and CDR2 FYNNEI. V lost 1 base, J lost 8 bases, and 8 bases lay in between. The CDR3 contains 12 residues. Study-level findings and limits: Unshared clonotypes carried lower generation probabilities than those common to all four donors.

Selected positively for CCR7 and CD45RO-negative, naive CD8 cells excluded terminally differentiated effector memory CD45RA+ cells. Sequencing was performed with immunoSEQ multiplex PCR; in TCRdb, only in-frame clones are kept and a portion is missing. The table records about 2 million clones, approximately 94% of them present only once. The chain couples TRBV2 to TRBJ1-1; D not resolved. Sequenced: naive CD8+ T cells sorted from blood. This clonotype was sampled from a man younger than 35 in good health. The CDR3 DNA reads as TGTGCCAGCAGTGAAGGTGGGGAAGAAGCTTTCTTT. Protein sequence: CASSEGGEEAFF.